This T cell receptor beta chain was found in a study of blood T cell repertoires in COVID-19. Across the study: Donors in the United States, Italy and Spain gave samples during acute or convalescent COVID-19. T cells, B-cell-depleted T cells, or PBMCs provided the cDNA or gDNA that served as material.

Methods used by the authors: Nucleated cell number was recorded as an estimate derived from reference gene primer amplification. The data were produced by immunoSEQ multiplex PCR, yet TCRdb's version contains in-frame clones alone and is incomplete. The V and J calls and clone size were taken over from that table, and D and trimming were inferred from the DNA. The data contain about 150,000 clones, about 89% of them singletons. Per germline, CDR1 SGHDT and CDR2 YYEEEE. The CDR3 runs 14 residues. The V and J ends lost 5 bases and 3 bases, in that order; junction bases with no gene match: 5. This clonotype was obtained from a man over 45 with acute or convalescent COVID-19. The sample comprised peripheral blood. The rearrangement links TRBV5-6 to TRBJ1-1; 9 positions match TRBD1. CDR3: CASSPRTGDTEAFF. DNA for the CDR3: TGTGCCAGCAGTCCAAGGACAGGGGACACTGAAGCTTTCTTT.